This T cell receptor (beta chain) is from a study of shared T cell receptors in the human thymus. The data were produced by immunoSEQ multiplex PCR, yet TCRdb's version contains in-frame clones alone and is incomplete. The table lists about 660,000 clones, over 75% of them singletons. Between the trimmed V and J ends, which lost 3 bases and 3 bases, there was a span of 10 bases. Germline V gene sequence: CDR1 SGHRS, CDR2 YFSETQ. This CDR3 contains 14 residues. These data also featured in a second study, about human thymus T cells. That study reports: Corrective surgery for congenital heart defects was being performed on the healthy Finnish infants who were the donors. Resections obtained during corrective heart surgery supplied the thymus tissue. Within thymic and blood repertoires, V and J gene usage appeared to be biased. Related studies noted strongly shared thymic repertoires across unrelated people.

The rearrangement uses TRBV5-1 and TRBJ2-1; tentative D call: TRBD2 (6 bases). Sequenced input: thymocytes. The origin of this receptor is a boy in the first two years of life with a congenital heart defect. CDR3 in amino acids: CASSSRGGYNEQFF. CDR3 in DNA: TGCGCCAGCAGCTCTCGGGGAGGCTACAATGAGCAGTTCTTC. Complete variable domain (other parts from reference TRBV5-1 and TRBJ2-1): KAGVTQTPRYLIKTRGQQVTLSCSPISGHRSVSWYQQTPGQGLQFLFEYFSETQRNKGNFPGRFSGRQFSNSRSEMNVSTLELGDSALYLCASSSRGGYNEQFFGPGTRLTVL.